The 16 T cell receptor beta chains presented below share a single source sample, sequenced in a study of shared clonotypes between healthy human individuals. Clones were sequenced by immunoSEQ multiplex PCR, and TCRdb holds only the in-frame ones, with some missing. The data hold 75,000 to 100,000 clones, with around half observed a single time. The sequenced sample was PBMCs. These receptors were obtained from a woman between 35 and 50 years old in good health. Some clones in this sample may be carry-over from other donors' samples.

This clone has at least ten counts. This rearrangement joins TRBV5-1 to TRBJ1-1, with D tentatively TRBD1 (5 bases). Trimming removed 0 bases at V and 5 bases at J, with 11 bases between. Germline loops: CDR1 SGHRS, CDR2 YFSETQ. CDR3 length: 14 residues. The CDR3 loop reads CASSLGSRETEAFF. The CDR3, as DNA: TGCGCCAGCAGCTTGGGGAGCAGGGAGACTGAAGCTTTCTTT.

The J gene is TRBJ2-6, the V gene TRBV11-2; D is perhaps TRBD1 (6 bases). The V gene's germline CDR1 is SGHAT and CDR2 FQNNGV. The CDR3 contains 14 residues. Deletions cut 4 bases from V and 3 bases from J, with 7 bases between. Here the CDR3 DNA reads TGTGCCAGCAGCTGGACAGTTGGGGCCAACGTCCTGACTTTC. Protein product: CASSWTVGANVLTF. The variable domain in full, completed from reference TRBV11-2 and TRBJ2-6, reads EAGVAQSPRYKIIEKRQSVAFWCNPISGHATLYWYQQILGQGPKLLIQFQNNGVVDDSQLPKDRFSAERLKGVDSTLKIQPAKLEDSAVYLCASSWTVGANVLTFGAGSRLTVL.

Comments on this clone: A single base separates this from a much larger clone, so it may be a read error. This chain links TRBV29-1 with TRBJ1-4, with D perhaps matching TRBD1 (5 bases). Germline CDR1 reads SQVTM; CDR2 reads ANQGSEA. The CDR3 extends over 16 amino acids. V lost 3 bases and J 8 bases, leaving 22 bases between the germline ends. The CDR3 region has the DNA TGCAGCGTTGACCCCTACCGGGCAGGGTGCCTGGAAAAACTGTTTTTT. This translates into CSVDPYRAGCLEKLFF.

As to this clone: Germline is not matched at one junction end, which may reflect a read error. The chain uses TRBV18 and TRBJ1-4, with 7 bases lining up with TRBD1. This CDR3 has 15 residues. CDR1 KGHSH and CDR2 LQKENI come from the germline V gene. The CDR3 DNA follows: TGTGCCAGCTCACCGATGGGACAGAGGAATGAAGAACTGTTTTTT. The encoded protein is CASSPMGQRNEELFF. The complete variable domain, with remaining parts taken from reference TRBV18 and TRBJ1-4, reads NAGVMQNPRHLVRRRGQEARLRCSPMKGHSHVYWYRQLPEEGLKFMVYLQKENIIDESGMPKERFSAEFPKEGPSILRIQQVVRGDSAAYFCASSPMGQRNEELFFGSGTQLSVL.

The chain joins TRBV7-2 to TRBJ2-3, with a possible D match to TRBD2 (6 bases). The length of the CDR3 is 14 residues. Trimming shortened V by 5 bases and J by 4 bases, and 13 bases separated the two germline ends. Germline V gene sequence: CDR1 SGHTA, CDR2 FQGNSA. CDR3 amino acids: CASSPGLSADTQYF. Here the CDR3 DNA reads TGTGCCAGCAGCCCAGGACTAAGTGCAGATACGCAGTATTTT.

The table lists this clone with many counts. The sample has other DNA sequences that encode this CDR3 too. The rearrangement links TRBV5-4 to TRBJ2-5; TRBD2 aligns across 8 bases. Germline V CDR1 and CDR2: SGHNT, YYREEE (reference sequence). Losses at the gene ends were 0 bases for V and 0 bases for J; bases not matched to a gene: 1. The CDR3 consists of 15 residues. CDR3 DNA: TGTGCCAGCAGCTTGGATAGCGGGAACCAAGAGACCCAGTACTTC. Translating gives CASSLDSGNQETQYF.

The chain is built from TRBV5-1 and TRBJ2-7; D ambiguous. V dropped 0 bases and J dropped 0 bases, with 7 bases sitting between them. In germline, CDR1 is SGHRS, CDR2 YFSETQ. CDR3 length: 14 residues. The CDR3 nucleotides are TGCGCCAGCAGCTTGGACGGGTTCTCCTACGAGCAGTACTTC. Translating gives CASSLDGFSYEQYF.

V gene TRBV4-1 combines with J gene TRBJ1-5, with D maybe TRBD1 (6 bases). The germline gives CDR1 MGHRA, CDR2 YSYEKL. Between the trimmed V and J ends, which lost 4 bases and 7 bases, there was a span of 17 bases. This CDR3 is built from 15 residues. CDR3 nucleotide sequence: TGCGCCAGCAGCCCCCGAAACTCAGGACAGCAGCCCCAGCATTTT. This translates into CASSPRNSGQQPQHF.

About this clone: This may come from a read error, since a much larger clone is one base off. The CDR3, as DNA: TGTGCCAGCAGCTTCGGAGTGCTAGCAGGATCTAGCACAGATACGCAGTATTTT. Its protein is CASSFGVLAGSSTDTQYF. This chain links TRBV7-2 with TRBJ2-3; perhaps TRBD2 as D (5 bases). This CDR3 region has 18 residues. Germline CDR1 reads SGHTA; CDR2 reads FQGNSA. V dropped 3 bases and J dropped 0 bases, with 19 bases sitting between them.

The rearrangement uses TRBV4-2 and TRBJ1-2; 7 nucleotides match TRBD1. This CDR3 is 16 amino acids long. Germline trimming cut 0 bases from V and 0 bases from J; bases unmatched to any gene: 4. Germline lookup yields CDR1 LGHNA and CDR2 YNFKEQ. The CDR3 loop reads CASSQDPTGANYGYTF. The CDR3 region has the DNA TGTGCCAGCAGCCAAGATCCTACAGGGGCTAACTATGGCTACACCTTC.

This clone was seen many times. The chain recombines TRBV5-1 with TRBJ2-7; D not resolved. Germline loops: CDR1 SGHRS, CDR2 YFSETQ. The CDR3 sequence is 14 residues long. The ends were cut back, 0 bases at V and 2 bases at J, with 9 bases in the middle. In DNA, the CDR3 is TGCGCCAGCAGCTTGGCCACGAGTACCTACGAGCAGTACTTC. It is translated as CASSLATSTYEQYF.

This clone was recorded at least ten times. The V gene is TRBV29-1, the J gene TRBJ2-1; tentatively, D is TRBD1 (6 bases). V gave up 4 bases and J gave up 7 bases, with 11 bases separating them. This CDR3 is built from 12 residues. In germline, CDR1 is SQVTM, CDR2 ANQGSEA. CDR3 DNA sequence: TGCAGCGTTGGTCTGAGGGGGAATGAGCAGTTCTTC. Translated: CSVGLRGNEQFF.

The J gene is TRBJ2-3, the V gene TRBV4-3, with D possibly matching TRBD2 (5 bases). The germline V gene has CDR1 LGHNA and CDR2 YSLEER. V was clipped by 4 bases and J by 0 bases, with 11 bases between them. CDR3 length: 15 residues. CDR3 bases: TGCGCCAGCAGCCGCGGAGGCCCTAGCACAGATACGCAGTATTTT. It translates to CASSRGGPSTDTQYF.

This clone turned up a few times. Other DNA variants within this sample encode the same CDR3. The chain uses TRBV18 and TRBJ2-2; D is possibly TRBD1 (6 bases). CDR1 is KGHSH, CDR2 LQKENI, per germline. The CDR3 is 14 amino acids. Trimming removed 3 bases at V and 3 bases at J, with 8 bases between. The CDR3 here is CASSPRGDTGELFF. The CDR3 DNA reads TGTGCCAGCTCACCCAGGGGAGACACCGGGGAGCTGTTTTTT.

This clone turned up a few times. The CDR3 reads CASSQWGPGEADTQYF. In DNA form, the CDR3 reads TGTGCCAGCAGCCAATGGGGACCCGGAGAGGCAGATACGCAGTATTTT. The chain carries TRBV7-3 and TRBJ2-3, with D possibly being TRBD1 or TRBD2 (5 bases each). CDR1 is SGHTA, CDR2 FQGTGA, per germline. V was shortened by 5 bases and J by 4 bases, with 19 bases between the two germline ends. This CDR3 has 16 residues.

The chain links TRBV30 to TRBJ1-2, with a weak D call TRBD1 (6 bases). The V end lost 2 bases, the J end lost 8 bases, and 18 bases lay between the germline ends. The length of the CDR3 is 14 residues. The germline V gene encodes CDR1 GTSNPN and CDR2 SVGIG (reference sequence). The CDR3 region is CAWSFGTIGGGYTF. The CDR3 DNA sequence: TGTGCCTGGAGTTTTGGGACTATAGGGGGAGGCTACACCTTC.